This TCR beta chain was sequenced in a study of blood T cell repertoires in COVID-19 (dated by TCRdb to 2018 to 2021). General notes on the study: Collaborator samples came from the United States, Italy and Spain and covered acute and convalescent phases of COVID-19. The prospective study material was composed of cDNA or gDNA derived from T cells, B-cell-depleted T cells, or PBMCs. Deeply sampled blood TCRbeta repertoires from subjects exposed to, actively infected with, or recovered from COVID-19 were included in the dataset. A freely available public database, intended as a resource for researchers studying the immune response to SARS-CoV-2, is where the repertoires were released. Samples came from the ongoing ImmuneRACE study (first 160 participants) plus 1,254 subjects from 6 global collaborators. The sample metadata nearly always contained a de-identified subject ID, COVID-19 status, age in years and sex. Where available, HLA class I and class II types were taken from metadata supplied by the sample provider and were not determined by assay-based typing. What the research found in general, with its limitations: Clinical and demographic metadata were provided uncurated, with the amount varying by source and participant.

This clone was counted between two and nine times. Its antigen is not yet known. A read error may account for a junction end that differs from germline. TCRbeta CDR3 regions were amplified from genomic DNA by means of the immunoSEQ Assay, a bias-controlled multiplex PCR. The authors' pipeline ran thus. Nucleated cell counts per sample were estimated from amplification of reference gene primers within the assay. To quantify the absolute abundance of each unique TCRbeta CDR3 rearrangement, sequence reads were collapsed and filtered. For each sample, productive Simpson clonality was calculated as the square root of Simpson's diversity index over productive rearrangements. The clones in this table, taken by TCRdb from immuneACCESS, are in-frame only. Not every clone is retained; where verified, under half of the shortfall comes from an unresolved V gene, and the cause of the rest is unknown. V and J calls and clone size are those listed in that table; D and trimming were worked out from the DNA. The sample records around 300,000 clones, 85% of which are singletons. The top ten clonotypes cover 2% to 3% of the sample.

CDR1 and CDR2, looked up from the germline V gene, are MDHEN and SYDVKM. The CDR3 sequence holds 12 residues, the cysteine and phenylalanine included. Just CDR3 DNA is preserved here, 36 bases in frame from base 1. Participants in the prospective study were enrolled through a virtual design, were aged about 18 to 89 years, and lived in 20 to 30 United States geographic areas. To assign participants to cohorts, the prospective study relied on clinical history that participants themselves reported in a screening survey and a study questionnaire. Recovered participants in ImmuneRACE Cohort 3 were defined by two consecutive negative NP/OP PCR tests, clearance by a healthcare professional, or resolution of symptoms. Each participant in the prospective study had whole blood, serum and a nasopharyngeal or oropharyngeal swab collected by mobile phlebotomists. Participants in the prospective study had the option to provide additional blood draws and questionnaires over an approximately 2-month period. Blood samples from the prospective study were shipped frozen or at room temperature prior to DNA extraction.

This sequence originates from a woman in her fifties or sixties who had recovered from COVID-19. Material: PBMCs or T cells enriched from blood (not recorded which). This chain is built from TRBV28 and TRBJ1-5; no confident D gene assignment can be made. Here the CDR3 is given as CAGSGGIQPQHF. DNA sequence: TGTGCCGGCAGCGGAGGGATTCAGCCCCAGCATTTT.